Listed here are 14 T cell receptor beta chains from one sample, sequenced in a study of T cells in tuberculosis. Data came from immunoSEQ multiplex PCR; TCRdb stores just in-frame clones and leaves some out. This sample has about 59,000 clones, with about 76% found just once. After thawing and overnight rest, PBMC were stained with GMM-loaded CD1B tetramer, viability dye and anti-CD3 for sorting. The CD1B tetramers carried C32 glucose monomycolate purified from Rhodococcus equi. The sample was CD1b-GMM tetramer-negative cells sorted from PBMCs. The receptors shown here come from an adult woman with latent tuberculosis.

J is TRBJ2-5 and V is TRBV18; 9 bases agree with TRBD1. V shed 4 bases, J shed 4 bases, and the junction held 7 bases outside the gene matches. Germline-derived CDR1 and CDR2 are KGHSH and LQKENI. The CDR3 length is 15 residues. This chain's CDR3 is CASSQGQGTRETQYF. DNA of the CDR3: TGTGCCAGCTCACAGGGACAGGGTACTCGAGAGACCCAGTACTTC. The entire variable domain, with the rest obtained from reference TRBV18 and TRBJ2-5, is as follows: NAGVMQNPRHLVRRRGQEARLRCSPMKGHSHVYWYRQLPEEGLKFMVYLQKENIIDESGMPKERFSAEFPKEGPSILRIQQVVRGDSAAYFCASSQGQGTRETQYFGPGTRLLVL.

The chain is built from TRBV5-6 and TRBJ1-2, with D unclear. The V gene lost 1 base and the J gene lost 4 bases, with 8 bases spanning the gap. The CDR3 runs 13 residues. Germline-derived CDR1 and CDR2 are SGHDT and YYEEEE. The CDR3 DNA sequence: TGTGCCAGCAGCTTGTATGGCTCCTATGGCTACACCTTC. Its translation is CASSLYGSYGYTF. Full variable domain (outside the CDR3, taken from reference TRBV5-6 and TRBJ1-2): DAGVTQSPTHLIKTRGQQVTLRCSPKSGHDTVSWYQQALGQGPQFIFQYYEEEERQRGNFPDRFSGHQFPNYSSELNVNALLLGDSALYLCASSLYGSYGYTFGSGTRLTVV.

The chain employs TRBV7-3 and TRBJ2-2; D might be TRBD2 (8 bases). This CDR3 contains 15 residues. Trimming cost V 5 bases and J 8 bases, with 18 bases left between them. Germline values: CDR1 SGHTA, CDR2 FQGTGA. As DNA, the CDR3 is TGTGCCAGCAGCACGGGACAGCGGGGGAGAGGGGAGCTGTTTTTT. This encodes CASSTGQRGRGELFF.

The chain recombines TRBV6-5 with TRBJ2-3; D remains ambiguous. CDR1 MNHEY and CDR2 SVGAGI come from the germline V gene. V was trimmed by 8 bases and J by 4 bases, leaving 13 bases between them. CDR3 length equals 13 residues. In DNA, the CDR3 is TGTGCCAGCTCTACTCGCGAATCAGATACGCAGTATTTT. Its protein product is CASSTRESDTQYF.

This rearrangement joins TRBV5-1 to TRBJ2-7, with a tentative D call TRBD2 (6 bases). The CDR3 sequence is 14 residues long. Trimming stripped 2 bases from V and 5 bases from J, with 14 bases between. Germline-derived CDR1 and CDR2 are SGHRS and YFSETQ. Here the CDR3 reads CASSFELAEDEQYF. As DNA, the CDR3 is TGCGCCAGCAGCTTCGAACTAGCAGAAGACGAGCAGTACTTC.

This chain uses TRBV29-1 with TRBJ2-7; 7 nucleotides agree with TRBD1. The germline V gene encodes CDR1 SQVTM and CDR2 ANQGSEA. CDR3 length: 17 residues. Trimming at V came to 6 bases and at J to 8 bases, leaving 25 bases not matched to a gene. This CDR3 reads CSVAATGSPWNLGQQYF. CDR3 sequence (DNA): TGCAGCGTCGCCGCGACAGGGAGCCCTTGGAACCTTGGTCAGCAGTACTTC.

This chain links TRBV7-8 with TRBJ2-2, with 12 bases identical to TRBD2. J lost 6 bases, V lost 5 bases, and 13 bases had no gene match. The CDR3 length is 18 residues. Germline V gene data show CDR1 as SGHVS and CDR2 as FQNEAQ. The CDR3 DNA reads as TGTGCCAGCAGCCGATCTAGCGGGGGGGCAGTTTTGCCCGGGGAGCTGTTTTTT. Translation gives CASSRSSGGAVLPGELFF. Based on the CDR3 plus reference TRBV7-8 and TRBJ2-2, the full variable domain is GAGVSQSPRYKVAKRGQDVALRCDPISGHVSLFWYQQALGQGPEFLTYFQNEAQLDKSGLPSDRFFAERPEGSVSTLKIQRTQQEDSAVYLCASSRSSGGAVLPGELFFGEGSRLTVL.

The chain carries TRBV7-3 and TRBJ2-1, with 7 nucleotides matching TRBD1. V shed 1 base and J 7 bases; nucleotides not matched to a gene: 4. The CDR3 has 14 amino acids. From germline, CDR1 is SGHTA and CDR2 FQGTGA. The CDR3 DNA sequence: TGTGCCAGCAGCTTAAATAAGGGGGCAAATGAGCAGTTCTTC. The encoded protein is CASSLNKGANEQFF.

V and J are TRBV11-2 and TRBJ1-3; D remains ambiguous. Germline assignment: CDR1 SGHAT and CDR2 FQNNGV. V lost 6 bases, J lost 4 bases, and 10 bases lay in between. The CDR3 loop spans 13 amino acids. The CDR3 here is CASRLSSGNTIYF. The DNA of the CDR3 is TGTGCCAGCAGACTTTCTTCCGGAAACACCATATATTTT. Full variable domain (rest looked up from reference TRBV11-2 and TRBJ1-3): EAGVAQSPRYKIIEKRQSVAFWCNPISGHATLYWYQQILGQGPKLLIQFQNNGVVDDSQLPKDRFSAERLKGVDSTLKIQPAKLEDSAVYLCASRLSSGNTIYFGEGSWLTVV.

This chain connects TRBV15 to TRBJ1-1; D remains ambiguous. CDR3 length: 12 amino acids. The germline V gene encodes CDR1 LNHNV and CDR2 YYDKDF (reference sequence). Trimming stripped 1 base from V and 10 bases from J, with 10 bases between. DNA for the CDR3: TGTGCCACCAGCAGAGGGAATCGGGGAGCTTTCTTT. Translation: CATSRGNRGAFF.

The CDR3 coding sequence is TGTGCCAGCAGCGCCCCCCCATCGGGGGGTTCACCCCTCCACTTT. It codes for CASSAPPSGGSPLHF. The chain couples TRBV2 to TRBJ1-6; D perhaps matches TRBD1 (5 bases). Trimming stripped 6 bases from V and 9 bases from J, with 18 bases between. Germline assignment: CDR1 SNHLY and CDR2 FYNNEI. The CDR3 is 15 residues long.

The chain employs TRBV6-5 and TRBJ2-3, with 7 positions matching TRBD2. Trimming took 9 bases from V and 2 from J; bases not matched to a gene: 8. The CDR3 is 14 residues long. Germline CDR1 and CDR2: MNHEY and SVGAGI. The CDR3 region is CAREIAGVTDTQYF. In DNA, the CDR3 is TGTGCCAGGGAAATAGCGGGCGTCACAGATACGCAGTATTTT.

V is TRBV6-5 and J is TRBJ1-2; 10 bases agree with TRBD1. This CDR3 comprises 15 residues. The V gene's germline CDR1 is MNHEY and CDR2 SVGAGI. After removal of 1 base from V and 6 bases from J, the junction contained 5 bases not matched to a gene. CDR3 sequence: CASSYLSTGGDGYTF. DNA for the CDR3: TGTGCCAGCAGTTACTTATCGACAGGGGGCGATGGCTACACCTTC.

CDR3 sequence reads: CASSSGQGRAGNTIYF. The CDR3 DNA sequence: TGTGCCAGCAGCTCCGGACAGGGAAGGGCTGGAAACACCATATATTTT. V is TRBV7-3 and J is TRBJ1-3; 8 bases align to TRBD1. The CDR3 has 16 residues. V trimming: 4 bases; J trimming: 2 bases; junction bases outside the gene matches: 7. Germline values: CDR1 SGHTA, CDR2 FQGTGA.